The 32 T cell receptor beta chains given below trace back to one sample, sequenced in a study of early T cells in non-severe SARS-CoV-2 infection. TCRdb processed the 5' RACE reads anew with MiXCR; each CDR3 protein has one entry. Of 25,000 to 30,000 distinct CDR3 sequences in the sample, roughly 4.5% are singletons; the top ten hold 4.5% to 7%. Sequencing used whole blood. These receptors originate from an adult who was a healthcare worker with PCR-confirmed SARS-CoV-2 infection or an uninfected control (not recorded which).

About this clonotype: This may be a read error: a much more frequent sequence differs by one nucleotide. V and J are TRBV5-5 and TRBJ2-3; D remains unclear. V was pared by 3 bases and J by 0 bases, with 2 bases between. The CDR3 is 12 amino acids. Germline CDR1 is SGHKS and CDR2 is YYEKEE (reference sequence). As DNA, the CDR3 is TGTGCCAGCAGCTATAGCACAGATACGCAGTATTTT. Protein sequence: CASSYSTDTQYF. The complete variable domain, with remaining parts taken from reference TRBV5-5 and TRBJ2-3, reads DAGVTQSPTHLIKTRGQQVTLRCSPISGHKSVSWYQQVLGQGPQFIFQYYEKEERGRGNFPDRFSARQFPNYSSELNVNALLLGDSALYLCASSYSTDTQYFGPGTRLTVL.

The genes are TRBV5-1 and TRBJ1-2, with no clear D. The V and J ends lost 6 bases and 3 bases respectively, with 15 bases between them. CDR1 and CDR2 from the germline V gene are SGHRS and YFSETQ. The CDR3 extends over 14 amino acids. The CDR3 DNA is TGCGCCAGCAAGCGGGAAGGGTCCGACTATGGCTACACCTTC. Translating it yields CASKREGSDYGYTF.

This clonotype was counted many times. The chain couples TRBV3-1 to TRBJ2-4, with 10 bases that match TRBD2. This CDR3 has 19 amino acids. Trimming at V came to 0 bases and at J to 2 bases, leaving 10 bases not matched to a gene. The germline CDR1 and CDR2 sequences are LGHDT and YNNKEL (reference sequence). The CDR3 loop reads CASSQDRRSGGAPKNIQYF. CDR3 in DNA: TGTGCCAGCAGCCAAGATCGGAGGAGCGGGGGGGCTCCCAAAAACATTCAGTACTTC.

The sample holds many counts of this clonotype. V usage is TRBV15 and J usage is TRBJ2-2, with D unresolved. Deletions cut 1 base from V and 6 bases from J, with 6 bases between. The CDR3 loop spans 13 amino acids. Germline V gives CDR1 LNHNV, CDR2 YYDKDF (reference sequence). The CDR3 loop is CATSRVPSGELFF. In nucleotides, the CDR3 is TGTGCCACCAGCAGAGTCCCCTCCGGGGAGCTGTTTTTT.

This clonotype was found many times. The rearrangement links TRBV11-2 to TRBJ2-2; 13 bases match TRBD2. CDR3 length: 16 amino acids. Per germline, CDR1 SGHAT and CDR2 FQNNGV. After removal of 5 bases from V and 4 bases from J, the junction contained 4 bases not matched to a gene. CDR3 region: CASSPGLAGFTGELFF. The CDR3 bases are TGTGCCAGCAGCCCGGGACTAGCGGGGTTCACCGGGGAGCTGTTTTTT.

V usage is TRBV11-2 and J usage is TRBJ2-6; possible D gene TRBD2, 6 bases. Germline lookup yields CDR1 SGHAT and CDR2 FQNNGV. V was pared by 4 bases and J by 2 bases, with 15 bases between. CDR3 length: 17 amino acids. CDR3 sequence reads: CASSSGLIQTGANVLTF. CDR3 nucleotides: TGTGCCAGCAGCTCGGGACTGATCCAGACTGGGGCCAACGTCCTGACTTTC. Full variable domain (rest looked up from reference TRBV11-2 and TRBJ2-6): EAGVAQSPRYKIIEKRQSVAFWCNPISGHATLYWYQQILGQGPKLLIQFQNNGVVDDSQLPKDRFSAERLKGVDSTLKIQPAKLEDSAVYLCASSSGLIQTGANVLTFGAGSRLTVL.

This clonotype was counted at least ten times. This chain connects TRBV30 to TRBJ1-2, with D tentatively TRBD1 (5 bases). The germline V and J ends were trimmed by 2 bases and 0 bases, with 16 bases remaining between them. Germline loops: CDR1 GTSNPN, CDR2 SVGIG (reference sequence). The CDR3 loop spans 16 amino acids. The CDR3 protein is CAWSLPRQTANYGYTF. CDR3 in DNA: TGTGCCTGGAGTTTACCACGACAGACCGCTAACTATGGCTACACCTTC.

Ten or more counts support this clonotype. The gene calls are TRBV5-1 and TRBJ2-7; 7 bases agree with TRBD2. The CDR3 totals 15 residues. V shed 0 bases and J 2 bases; nucleotides not matched to a gene: 5. Germline V gene lookup returns CDR1 SGHRS and CDR2 YFSETQ. In DNA form, the CDR3 reads TGCGCCAGCAGCTTGGAGGCTAGCGGAACCTACGAGCAGTACTTC. This translates into CASSLEASGTYEQYF.

This clonotype has just a few counts. This chain uses TRBV5-4 with TRBJ2-3; 11 bases match TRBD2. With 2 bases clipped from V and 0 bases from J, the junction kept 5 bases outside the gene matches. Germline V gene lookup returns CDR1 SGHNT and CDR2 YYREEE (reference sequence). The CDR3 sequence is 17 residues long. CDR3 residues: CASSFASGGPSTDTQYF. The DNA for the CDR3 is TGTGCCAGCAGCTTCGCTAGCGGGGGGCCAAGCACAGATACGCAGTATTTT.

This clonotype occurred many times. The rearrangement joins TRBV20-1 to TRBJ2-5; perhaps TRBD2 as D (5 bases). CDR3 size: 15 residues. Trimming cost V 6 bases and J 2 bases, with 19 bases left between them. Per germline, CDR1 DFQATT and CDR2 SNEGSKA (reference sequence). CDR3 in DNA: TGCAGTGCACCGTCGGAGGTTTCGGCACAAGAGACCCAGTACTTC. Its protein product is CSAPSEVSAQETQYF.

In its sample, this clonotype was seen many times. The chain carries TRBV6-6 and TRBJ2-3; possibly TRBD2 for D (6 bases). Germline V gene lookup returns CDR1 MNHNY and CDR2 SVGAGI (reference sequence). The V end was cut by 6 bases, the J end by 4 bases, with 14 bases between. The CDR3 spans 14 residues. This CDR3 reads CASSTGRGSDTQYF. The CDR3 coding sequence is TGTGCCAGCAGCACGGGTCGGGGGTCAGATACGCAGTATTTT.

This clonotype was found many times. The genes are TRBV7-9 and TRBJ2-3; possible D gene TRBD1, 5 bases. The CDR3 has 14 amino acids. CDR1 is SEHNR, CDR2 FQNEAQ, per germline (reference sequence). Trimming shortened V by 5 bases and J by 2 bases, and 11 bases separated the two germline ends. Here the CDR3 DNA reads TGTGCCAGCAGCGAAGACAGATACACAGATACGCAGTATTTT. Translation gives CASSEDRYTDTQYF.

At least ten counts were recorded for this clonotype. V and J are TRBV9 and TRBJ2-2; a weak D match, TRBD1 (7 bases). The CDR3 contains 15 residues. The germline gives CDR1 SGDLS, CDR2 YYNGEE. V was shortened by 3 bases and J by 1 base, with 10 bases between the two germline ends. CDR3 nucleotide sequence: TGTGCCAGCAGCGGCGGGACAGTGAACACCGGGGAGCTGTTTTTT. Its protein product is CASSGGTVNTGELFF.

In its sample, this clonotype is medium-sized. This chain connects TRBV4-3 to TRBJ1-6; maybe TRBD1 (6 bases). This CDR3 region has 16 residues. Trimming cost V 1 base and J 4 bases, with 11 bases left between them. Germline CDR1 and CDR2: LGHNA and YSLEER. This chain's CDR3 is CASSQGGGSYNSPLHF. The CDR3 DNA reads TGCGCCAGCAGCCAAGGAGGGGGGTCTTATAATTCACCCCTCCACTTT.

This clonotype has a count of ten or more. The chain uses TRBV29-1 and TRBJ1-2; no definite D call. This CDR3 is built from 12 residues. V lost 3 bases, J lost 11 bases, and 16 bases lay in between. Germline V gene lookup returns CDR1 SQVTM and CDR2 ANQGSEA. The CDR3 DNA is TGCAGCGTTGAGCATCCCTTAATGTTTTACACCTTC. Translation gives CSVEHPLMFYTF. Using reference TRBV29-1 and TRBJ1-2 for the parts outside the CDR3, the full variable domain is SAVISQKPSRDICQRGTSLTIQCQVDSQVTMMFWYRQQPGQSLTLIATANQGSEATYESGFVIDKFPISRPNLTFSTLTVSNMSPEDSSIYLCSVEHPLMFYTFGSGTRLTVV.

The sample holds many counts of this clonotype. The chain uses TRBV11-2 and TRBJ2-2; possibly TRBD2 for D (6 bases). Germline assignment: CDR1 SGHAT and CDR2 FQNNGV. The CDR3 extends over 16 amino acids. Trimming removed 7 bases from V and 2 bases from J, with 17 bases in between. CDR3 loop: CASTGVSGLNTGELFF. The CDR3 DNA follows: TGTGCCAGCACTGGTGTTTCGGGACTTAACACCGGGGAGCTGTTTTTT.

This clonotype has at least ten counts. V and J are TRBV11-2 and TRBJ2-1; D may match TRBD1 or TRBD2 (5 bases each). Trimming removed 2 bases from V and 12 bases from J, with 11 bases in between. The length of the CDR3 is 12 residues. Germline V gives CDR1 SGHAT, CDR2 FQNNGV. This CDR3 is CASSLPRGVQFF. In DNA, the CDR3 is TGTGCCAGCAGCTTACCCCGAGGGGTGCAGTTCTTC.

There are many counts of this clonotype. Here the CDR3 reads CASSVAGSSGNTIYF. Written as DNA, the CDR3 is TGTGCCAGCAGCGTAGCAGGGTCCTCTGGAAACACCATATATTTT. The chain is built from TRBV9 and TRBJ1-3; D possibly corresponds to TRBD1 (5 bases). Germline lookup yields CDR1 SGDLS and CDR2 YYNGEE. Trimming stripped 0 bases from V and 0 bases from J, with 7 bases between. This CDR3 comprises 15 residues.

This clonotype was counted at least ten times. V is TRBV5-1 and J is TRBJ1-4; no clear D. This CDR3 contains 11 residues. V was pared by 8 bases and J by 5 bases, with 7 bases between. CDR1 and CDR2 (germline): SGHRS, YFSETQ. The CDR3 loop is CASHSNEKLFF. CDR3 nucleotides: TGCGCCAGTCATTCCAATGAAAAACTGTTTTTT.

This clonotype was observed at least ten times. The V gene is TRBV7-6, the J gene TRBJ2-5; 11 nucleotides line up with TRBD2. From germline, CDR1 is SGHVS and CDR2 FNYEAQ. The CDR3 is made up of 16 amino acids. V was clipped by 7 bases and J by 1 base; unmatched bases: 8. In DNA form, the CDR3 reads TGTGCCAGCACCCACGTGACTAGCGGGGCCCAAGAGACCCAGTACTTC. Translation gives CASTHVTSGAQETQYF.

This clonotype appeared many times. This sequence joins TRBV9 and TRBJ2-2; the D call may be TRBD1 or TRBD2 (5 bases each). The CDR3 totals 17 residues. Germline assignment: CDR1 SGDLS and CDR2 YYNGEE. The V and J ends lost 3 bases and 0 bases respectively, with 15 bases between them. The CDR3 DNA reads TGTGCCAGCAGCGGTGCGTCCGGGACGTCGAACACCGGGGAGCTGTTTTTT. Translation gives CASSGASGTSNTGELFF.

There are many counts of this clonotype. The gene calls are TRBV6-6 and TRBJ1-2, with D uncertain. The CDR3 spans 14 residues. V gave up 3 bases and J gave up 7 bases, with 15 bases separating them. Looked up from germline, CDR1 is MNHNY and CDR2 is SVGAGI (reference sequence). Written as DNA, the CDR3 is TGTGCCAGCAGTTATTTTGGCAGCCAATCTGGCTACACCTTC. It translates to CASSYFGSQSGYTF.

This clonotype came up many times. The chain links TRBV29-1 to TRBJ1-5, with TRBD1 as a possible D gene (5 bases). CDR1 is SQVTM and CDR2 is ANQGSEA in the germline V gene. V dropped 6 bases and J dropped 3 bases, with 15 bases sitting between them. The CDR3 runs to 14 residues. CDR3 protein: CSVRGQDPNQPQHF. The CDR3 coding sequence is TGCAGCGTGAGGGGCCAGGACCCCAATCAGCCCCAGCATTTT.

This clonotype was counted at least ten times. The CDR3 bases are TGCGCCAGCAGCCAAGAAGTGGGCGCAGGAGGCTACACCTTC. Translating gives CASSQEVGAGGYTF. The chain links TRBV4-3 to TRBJ1-2; D is ambiguous. The CDR3 has 14 amino acids. The V end was cut by 0 bases, the J end by 8 bases, with 13 bases between. CDR1 and CDR2 from the germline V gene are LGHNA and YSLEER.

This clonotype was observed at least ten times. The junction departs from the called germline gene at one end, perhaps through a read error. The chain recombines TRBV20-1 with TRBJ1-6, with a possible D match to TRBD1 (6 bases). Germline V CDR1 and CDR2: DFQATT, SNEGSKA (reference sequence). CDR3 size: 12 residues. In DNA form, the CDR3 reads TGCAGTGCTAGGTTTAACCACTGGGAACAGGGCTTT. Protein product: CSARFNHWEQGF.

In its sample, this clonotype was seen many times. The chain uses TRBV10-3 and TRBJ2-7; TRBD1 might be the D (5 bases). The CDR3 runs to 16 residues. Looked up from germline, CDR1 is ENHRY and CDR2 is SYGVKD. The germline V and J ends were trimmed by 3 bases and 1 base, with 16 bases remaining between them. The CDR3 loop is CAISERGRRASYEQYF. DNA for the CDR3: TGTGCCATCAGTGAAAGGGGCAGACGAGCTTCCTACGAGCAGTACTTC.

In its sample, this clonotype was seen many times. The chain uses TRBV30 and TRBJ1-1; 7 bases align to TRBD1. This CDR3 contains 14 residues. Germline CDR1 reads GTSNPN; CDR2 reads SVGIG (reference sequence). V lost 3 bases to trimming and J lost 0 bases; unmatched junction nucleotides: 4. The CDR3 here is CAWSHRGMNTEAFF. CDR3 nucleotide sequence: TGTGCCTGGAGCCACAGGGGCATGAACACTGAAGCTTTCTTT.

This clonotype was counted a few times. J is TRBJ2-3 and V is TRBV24-1, with 9 bases aligning to TRBD2. This CDR3 is built from 15 residues. From germline, CDR1 is KGHDR and CDR2 SFDVKD. J was trimmed by 6 bases and V by 3 bases; bases with no gene match: 6. CDR3 DNA: TGTGCCACCAGTGATCCGGGACTAGCCAGGGATACGCAGTATTTT. Protein: CATSDPGLARDTQYF.

This clonotype was detected many times. The CDR3 sequence: CASSQGVAVGYNEQFF. The DNA for the CDR3 is TGCGCCAGCAGCCAAGGGGTGGCCGTGGGGTACAATGAGCAGTTCTTC. The chain combines TRBV4-3 with TRBJ2-1; D not resolved. The CDR3 loop spans 16 amino acids. V lost 1 base and J lost 4, with 14 bases in between. Germline CDR1 is LGHNA and CDR2 is YSLEER.

This clonotype was seen ten or more times. The chain couples TRBV28 to TRBJ2-4, with 8 bases aligning to TRBD1. CDR1 is MDHEN and CDR2 is SYDVKM in the germline V gene. The CDR3 runs 16 residues. J lost 0 bases, V lost 6 bases, and 7 bases had no gene match. CDR3 nucleotide sequence: TGTGCCAGCAGATCGGACAGGGCCTTAGCCAAAAACATTCAGTACTTC. It encodes CASRSDRALAKNIQYF.

This clonotype was seen at least ten times. The chain carries TRBV6-1 and TRBJ2-4, with a weak D call TRBD2 (6 bases). V was clipped by 4 bases and J by 0 bases, with 13 bases between them. The CDR3 extends over 16 amino acids. In germline, CDR1 is MNHNS, CDR2 SASEGT. For the CDR3, the DNA is TGTGCCAGCAGTGGGTGGGGACTTGGAGCCAAAAACATTCAGTACTTC. Its translation is CASSGWGLGAKNIQYF.

In its sample, this clonotype was seen many times. The chain employs TRBV18 and TRBJ2-5; the match to TRBD1 covers 7 bases. This CDR3 comprises 15 residues. Germline CDR1 and CDR2: KGHSH and LQKENI. V was clipped by 2 bases and J by 5 bases; unmatched bases: 8. CDR3 protein: CASSPVTGSLETQYF. The CDR3, as DNA: TGTGCCAGCTCACCAGTGACAGGGTCTTTGGAGACCCAGTACTTC.